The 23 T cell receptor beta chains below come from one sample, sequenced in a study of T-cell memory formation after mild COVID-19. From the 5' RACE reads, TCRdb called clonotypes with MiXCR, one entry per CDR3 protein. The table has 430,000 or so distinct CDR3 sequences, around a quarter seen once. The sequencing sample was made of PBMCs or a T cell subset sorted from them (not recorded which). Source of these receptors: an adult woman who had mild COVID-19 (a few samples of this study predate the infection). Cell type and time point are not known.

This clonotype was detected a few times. CDR3 region: CASSPPWRQGPTDTQYF. The CDR3 region has the DNA TGTGCCAGCAGCCCACCTTGGCGACAGGGGCCCACAGATACGCAGTATTTT. The gene calls are TRBV11-3 and TRBJ2-3; 8 nucleotides match TRBD1. Germline CDR1 reads SGHNT; CDR2 reads YENEEA. The ends lost 5 bases at V and 2 bases at J; junction bases unmatched: 12. The CDR3 totals 17 residues.

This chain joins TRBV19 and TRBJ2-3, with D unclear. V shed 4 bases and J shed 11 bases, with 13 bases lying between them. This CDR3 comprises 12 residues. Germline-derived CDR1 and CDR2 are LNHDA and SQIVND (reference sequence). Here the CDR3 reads CASSRGPLEQYF. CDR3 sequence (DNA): TGTGCCAGTAGTAGAGGACCCTTAGAGCAGTATTTT.

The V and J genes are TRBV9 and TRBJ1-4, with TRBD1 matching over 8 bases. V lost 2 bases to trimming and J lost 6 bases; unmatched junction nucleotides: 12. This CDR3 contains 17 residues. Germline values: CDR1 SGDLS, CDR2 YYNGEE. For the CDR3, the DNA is TGTGCCAGCAGCGTGGAACCTTCAGGGGGCGCGGATGAAAAACTGTTTTTT. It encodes CASSVEPSGGADEKLFF.

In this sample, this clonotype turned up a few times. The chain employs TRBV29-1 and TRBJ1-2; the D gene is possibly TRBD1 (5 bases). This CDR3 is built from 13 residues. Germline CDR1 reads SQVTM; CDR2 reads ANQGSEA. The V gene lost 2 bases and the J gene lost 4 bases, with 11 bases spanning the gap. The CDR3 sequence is CSVEIGDGYGYTF. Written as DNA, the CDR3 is TGCAGCGTTGAAATAGGGGACGGCTATGGCTACACCTTC. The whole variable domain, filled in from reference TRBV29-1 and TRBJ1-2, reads SAVISQKPSRDICQRGTSLTIQCQVDSQVTMMFWYRQQPGQSLTLIATANQGSEATYESGFVIDKFPISRPNLTFSTLTVSNMSPEDSSIYLCSVEIGDGYGYTFGSGTRLTVV.

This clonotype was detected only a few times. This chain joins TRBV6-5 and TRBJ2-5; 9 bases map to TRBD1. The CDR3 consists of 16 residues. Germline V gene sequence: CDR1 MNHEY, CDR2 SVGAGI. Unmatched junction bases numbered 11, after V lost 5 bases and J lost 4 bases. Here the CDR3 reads CASSEQGALLGETQYF. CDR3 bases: TGTGCCAGCAGTGAACAGGGGGCGCTTTTAGGAGAGACCCAGTACTTC.

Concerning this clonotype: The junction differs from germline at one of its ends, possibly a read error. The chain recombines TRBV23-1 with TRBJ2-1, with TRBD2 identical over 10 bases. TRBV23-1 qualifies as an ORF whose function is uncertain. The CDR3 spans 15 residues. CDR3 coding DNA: TGTGCCAGCAGTTCAAAGCGGGGGGGCCGAAATGAGCAGTTCTTC. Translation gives CASSSKRGGRNEQFF.

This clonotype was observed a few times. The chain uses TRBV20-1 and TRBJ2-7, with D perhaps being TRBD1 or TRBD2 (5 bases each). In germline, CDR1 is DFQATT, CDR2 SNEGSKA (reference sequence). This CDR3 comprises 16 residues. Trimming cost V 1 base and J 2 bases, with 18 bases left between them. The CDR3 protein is CSARGGGDWGAYEQYF. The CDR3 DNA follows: TGCAGTGCTAGAGGGGGCGGCGATTGGGGAGCCTACGAGCAGTACTTC.

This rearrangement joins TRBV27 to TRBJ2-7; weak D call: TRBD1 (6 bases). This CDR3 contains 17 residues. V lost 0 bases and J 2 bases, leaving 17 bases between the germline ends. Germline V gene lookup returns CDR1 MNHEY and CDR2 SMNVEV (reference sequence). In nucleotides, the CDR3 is TGTGCCAGCAGTTTATCGGTATCTCAGGGGCACCCCTACGAGCAGTACTTC. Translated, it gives CASSLSVSQGHPYEQYF.

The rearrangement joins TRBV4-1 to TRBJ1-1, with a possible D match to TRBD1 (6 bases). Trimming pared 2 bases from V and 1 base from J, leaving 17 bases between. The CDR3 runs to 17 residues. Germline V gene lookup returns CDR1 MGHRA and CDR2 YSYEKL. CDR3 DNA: TGCGCCAGCAGCCAACTTAAATGGACAGCTCGGAACACTGAAGCTTTCTTT. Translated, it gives CASSQLKWTARNTEAFF.

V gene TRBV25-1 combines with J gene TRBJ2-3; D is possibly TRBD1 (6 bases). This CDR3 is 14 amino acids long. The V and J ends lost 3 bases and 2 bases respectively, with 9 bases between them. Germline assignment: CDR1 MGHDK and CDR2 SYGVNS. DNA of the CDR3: TGTGCCAGCAGTGAGGACAGCCCCACAGATACGCAGTATTTT. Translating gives CASSEDSPTDTQYF.

The CDR3 is CASSFDPGQGVVQYF. In DNA, the CDR3 is TGTGCCAGCAGCTTCGACCCGGGACAAGGGGTGGTGCAGTACTTC. The rearrangement joins TRBV7-9 to TRBJ2-7, with D possibly matching TRBD1 (6 bases). This CDR3 has 15 residues. Germline assignment: CDR1 SEHNR and CDR2 FQNEAQ (reference sequence). V was clipped by 3 bases and J by 9 bases, with 21 bases between them. Combining the CDR3 with reference TRBV7-9 and TRBJ2-7 gives the whole variable domain DTGVSQNPRHKITKRGQNVTFRCDPISEHNRLYWYRQTLGQGPEFLTYFQNEAQLEKSRLLSDRFSAERPKGSFSTLEIQRTEQGDSAMYLCASSFDPGQGVVQYFGPGTRLTVT.

Here the CDR3 DNA reads TGCAGCGTTGAAGATCGGACTAGCGGGTTCTACGAGCAGTACTTC. Amino acids: CSVEDRTSGFYEQYF. The chain uses TRBV29-1 and TRBJ2-7, with 11 bases aligning to TRBD2. V lost 0 bases to trimming and J lost 3 bases; unmatched junction nucleotides: 4. The length of the CDR3 is 15 residues. Germline loops: CDR1 SQVTM, CDR2 ANQGSEA.

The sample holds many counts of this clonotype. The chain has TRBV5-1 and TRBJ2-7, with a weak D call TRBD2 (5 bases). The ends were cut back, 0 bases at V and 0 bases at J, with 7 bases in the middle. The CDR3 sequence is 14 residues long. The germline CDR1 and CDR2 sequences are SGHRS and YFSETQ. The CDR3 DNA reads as TGCGCCAGCAGCTTGGTGGGGAGCTCCTACGAGCAGTACTTC. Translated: CASSLVGSSYEQYF.

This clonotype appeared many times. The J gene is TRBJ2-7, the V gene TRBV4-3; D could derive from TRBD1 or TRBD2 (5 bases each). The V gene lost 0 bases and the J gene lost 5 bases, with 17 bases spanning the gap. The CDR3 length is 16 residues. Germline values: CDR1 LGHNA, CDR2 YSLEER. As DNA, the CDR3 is TGCGCCAGCAGCCAAGATCTTATACGAGGGGTCAACGAGCAGTACTTC. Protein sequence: CASSQDLIRGVNEQYF.

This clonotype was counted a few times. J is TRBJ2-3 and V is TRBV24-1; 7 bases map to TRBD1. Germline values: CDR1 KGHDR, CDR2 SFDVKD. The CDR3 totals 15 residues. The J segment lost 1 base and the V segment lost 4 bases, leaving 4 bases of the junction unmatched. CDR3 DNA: TGTGCCACCAGTGACAGGGGGACCCGCACAGATACGCAGTATTTT. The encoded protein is CATSDRGTRTDTQYF.

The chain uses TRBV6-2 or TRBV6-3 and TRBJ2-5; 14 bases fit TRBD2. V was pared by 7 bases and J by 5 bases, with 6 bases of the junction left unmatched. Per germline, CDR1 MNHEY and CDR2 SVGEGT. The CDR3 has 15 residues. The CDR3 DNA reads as TGTGCCAGCAAGGGACTAGCGGGAGTGGGGGAGACCCAGTACTTC. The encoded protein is CASKGLAGVGETQYF.

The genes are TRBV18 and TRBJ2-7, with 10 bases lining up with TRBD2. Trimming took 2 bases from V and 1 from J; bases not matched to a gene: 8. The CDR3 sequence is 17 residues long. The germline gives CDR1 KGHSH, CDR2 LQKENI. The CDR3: CASSPALAAGGSYEQYF. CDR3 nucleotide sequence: TGTGCCAGCTCACCAGCTCTGGCAGCGGGAGGGTCCTACGAGCAGTACTTC.

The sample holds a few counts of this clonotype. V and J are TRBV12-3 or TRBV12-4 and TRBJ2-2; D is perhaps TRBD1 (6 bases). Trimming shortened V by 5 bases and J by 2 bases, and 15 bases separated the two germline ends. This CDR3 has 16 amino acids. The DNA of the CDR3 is TGTGCCAGCAGTATCCACAGGGTAATCAACACCGGGGAGCTGTTTTTT. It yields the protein CASSIHRVINTGELFF.

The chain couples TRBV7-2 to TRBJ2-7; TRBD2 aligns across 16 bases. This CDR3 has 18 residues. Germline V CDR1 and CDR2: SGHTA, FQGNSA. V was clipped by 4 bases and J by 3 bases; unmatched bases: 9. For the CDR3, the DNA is TGTGCCAGCAGCTCCGGGACTAGCGGGAGGGCCGGGGGCTACGAGCAGTACTTC. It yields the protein CASSSGTSGRAGGYEQYF. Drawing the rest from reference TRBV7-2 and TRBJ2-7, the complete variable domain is GAGVSQSPSNKVTEKGKDVELRCDPISGHTALYWYRQSLGQGLEFLIYFQGNSAPDKSGLPSDRFSAERTGGSVSTLTIQRTQQEDSAVYLCASSSGTSGRAGGYEQYFGPGTRLTVT.

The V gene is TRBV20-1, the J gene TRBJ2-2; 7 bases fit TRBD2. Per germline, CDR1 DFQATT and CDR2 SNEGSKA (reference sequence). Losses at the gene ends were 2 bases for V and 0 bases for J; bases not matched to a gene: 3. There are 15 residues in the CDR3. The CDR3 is CSARIAGANTGELFF. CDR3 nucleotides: TGCAGTGCTAGAATAGCGGGTGCGAACACCGGGGAGCTGTTTTTT.

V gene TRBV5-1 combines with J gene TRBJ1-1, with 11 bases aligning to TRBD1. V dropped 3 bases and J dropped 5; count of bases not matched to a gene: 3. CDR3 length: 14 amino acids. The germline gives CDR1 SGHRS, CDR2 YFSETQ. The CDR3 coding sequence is TGCGCCAGCAGCTGGGACAGGGGGGTAACTGAAGCTTTCTTT. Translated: CASSWDRGVTEAFF.

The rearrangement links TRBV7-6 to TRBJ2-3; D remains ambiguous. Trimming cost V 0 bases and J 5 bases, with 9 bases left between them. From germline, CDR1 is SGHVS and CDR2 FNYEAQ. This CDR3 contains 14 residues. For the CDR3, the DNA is TGTGCCAGCAGCTTAGCTCTGCGTGGAGATACGCAGTATTTT. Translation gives CASSLALRGDTQYF. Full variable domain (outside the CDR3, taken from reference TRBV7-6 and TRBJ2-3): GAGVSQSPRYKVTKRGQDVALRCDPISGHVSLYWYRQALGQGPEFLTYFNYEAQQDKSGLPNDRFSAERPEGSISTLTIQRTEQRDSAMYRCASSLALRGDTQYFGPGTRLTVL.

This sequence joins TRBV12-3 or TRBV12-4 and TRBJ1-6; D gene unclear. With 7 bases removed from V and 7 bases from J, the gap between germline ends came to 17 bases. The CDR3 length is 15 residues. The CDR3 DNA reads TGTGCCAGCACTACAACCGGGATTCAAAATTCACCCCTCCACTTT. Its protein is CASTTTGIQNSPLHF.